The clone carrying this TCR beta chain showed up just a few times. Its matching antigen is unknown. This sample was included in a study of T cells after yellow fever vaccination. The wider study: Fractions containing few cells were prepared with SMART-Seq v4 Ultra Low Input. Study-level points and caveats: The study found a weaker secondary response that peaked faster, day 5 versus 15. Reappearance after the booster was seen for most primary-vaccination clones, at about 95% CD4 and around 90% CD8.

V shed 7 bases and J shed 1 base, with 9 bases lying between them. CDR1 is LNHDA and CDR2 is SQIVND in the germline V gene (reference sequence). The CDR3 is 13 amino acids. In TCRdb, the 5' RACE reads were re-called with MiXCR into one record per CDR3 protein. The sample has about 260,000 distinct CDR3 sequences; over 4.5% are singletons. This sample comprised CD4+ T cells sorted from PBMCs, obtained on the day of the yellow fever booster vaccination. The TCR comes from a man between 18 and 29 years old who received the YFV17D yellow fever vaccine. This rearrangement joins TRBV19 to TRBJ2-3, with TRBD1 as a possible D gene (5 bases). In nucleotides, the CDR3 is TGTGCCAGTAATAAGGGGCGCACAGATACGCAGTATTTT. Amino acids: CASNKGRTDTQYF. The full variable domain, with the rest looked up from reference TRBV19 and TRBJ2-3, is DGGITQSPKYLFRKEGQNVTLSCEQNLNHDAMYWYRQDPGQGLRLIYYSQIVNDFQKGDIAEGYSVSREKKESFPLTVTSAQKNPTAFYLCASNKGRTDTQYFGPGTRLTVL.